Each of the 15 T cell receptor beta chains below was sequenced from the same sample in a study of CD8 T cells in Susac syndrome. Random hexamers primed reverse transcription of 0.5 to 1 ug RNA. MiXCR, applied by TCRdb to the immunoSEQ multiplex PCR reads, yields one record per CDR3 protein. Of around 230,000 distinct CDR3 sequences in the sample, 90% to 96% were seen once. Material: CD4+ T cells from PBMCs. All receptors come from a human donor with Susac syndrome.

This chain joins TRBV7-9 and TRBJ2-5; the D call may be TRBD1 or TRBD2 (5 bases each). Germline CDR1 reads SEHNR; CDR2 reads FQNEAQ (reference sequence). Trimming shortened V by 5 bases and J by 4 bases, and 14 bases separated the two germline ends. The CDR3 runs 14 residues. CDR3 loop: CASSPMGVGETQYF. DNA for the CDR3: TGTGCCAGCAGCCCTATGGGGGTCGGAGAGACCCAGTACTTC.

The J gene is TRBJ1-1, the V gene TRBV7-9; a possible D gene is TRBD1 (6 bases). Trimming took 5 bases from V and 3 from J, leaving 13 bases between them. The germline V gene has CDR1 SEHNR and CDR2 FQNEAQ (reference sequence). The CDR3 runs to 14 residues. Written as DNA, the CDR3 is TGTGCCAGCAGCCCATATCCAGGGGACACTGAAGCTTTCTTT. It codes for CASSPYPGDTEAFF.

The CDR3 loop reads CASSLTTEQYF. Here the CDR3 DNA reads TGTGCCAGCAGTTTGACTACCGAGCAGTACTTC. This rearrangement joins TRBV12-3 or TRBV12-4 to TRBJ2-7; D is perhaps TRBD2 (5 bases). The CDR3 is made up of 11 amino acids. With 3 bases removed from V and 6 bases from J, the gap between germline ends came to 6 bases.

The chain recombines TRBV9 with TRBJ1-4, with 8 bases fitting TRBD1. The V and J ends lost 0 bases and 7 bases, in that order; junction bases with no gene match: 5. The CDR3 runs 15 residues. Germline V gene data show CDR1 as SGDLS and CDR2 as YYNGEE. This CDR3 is CASSVGAGGVEKLFF. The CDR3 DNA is TGTGCCAGCAGCGTAGGTGCAGGGGGCGTTGAAAAACTGTTTTTT.

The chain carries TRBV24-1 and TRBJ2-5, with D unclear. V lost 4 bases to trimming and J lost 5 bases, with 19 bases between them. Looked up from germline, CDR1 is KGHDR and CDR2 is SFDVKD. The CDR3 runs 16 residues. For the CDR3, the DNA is TGTGCCACCAGTGACCTTGACCCTCTAGGAAGCGAGACCCAGTACTTC. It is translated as CATSDLDPLGSETQYF.

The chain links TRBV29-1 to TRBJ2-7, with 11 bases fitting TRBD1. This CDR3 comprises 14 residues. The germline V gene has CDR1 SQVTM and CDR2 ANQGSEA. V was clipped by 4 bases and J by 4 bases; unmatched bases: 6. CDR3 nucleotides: TGCAGCGTTGTGGAGGGGACAGGGGGATACGAGCAGTACTTC. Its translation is CSVVEGTGGYEQYF.

This CDR3 is CASSTQVGSQYF. The CDR3 DNA sequence: TGTGCCAGCAGTACCCAGGTTGGGTCCCAGTACTTC. This sequence joins TRBV14 and TRBJ2-5; D gene ambiguous. The V and J ends lost 6 bases and 9 bases respectively, with 14 bases between them. Germline CDR1 and CDR2: SGHDN and FVKESK. This CDR3 is built from 12 residues.

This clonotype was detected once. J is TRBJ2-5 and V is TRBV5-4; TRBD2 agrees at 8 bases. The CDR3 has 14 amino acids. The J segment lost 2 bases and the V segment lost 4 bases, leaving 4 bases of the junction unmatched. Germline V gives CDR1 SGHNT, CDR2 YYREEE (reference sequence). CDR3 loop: CASSVGTRQETQYF. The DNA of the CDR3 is TGTGCCAGCAGCGTCGGGACTAGACAAGAGACCCAGTACTTC.

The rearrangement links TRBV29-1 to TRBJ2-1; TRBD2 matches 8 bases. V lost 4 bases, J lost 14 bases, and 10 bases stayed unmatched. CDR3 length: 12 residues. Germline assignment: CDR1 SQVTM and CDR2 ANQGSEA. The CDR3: CSVGPPSREEFF. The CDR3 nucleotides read TGCAGCGTTGGCCCCCCTTCGCGGGAGGAGTTCTTC.

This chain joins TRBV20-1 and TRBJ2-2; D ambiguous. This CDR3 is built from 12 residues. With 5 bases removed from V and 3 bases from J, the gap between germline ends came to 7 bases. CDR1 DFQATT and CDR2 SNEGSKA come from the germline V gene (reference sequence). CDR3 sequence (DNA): TGCAGTGCTCCTAGTGACACCGGGGAGCTGTTTTTT. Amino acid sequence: CSAPSDTGELFF.

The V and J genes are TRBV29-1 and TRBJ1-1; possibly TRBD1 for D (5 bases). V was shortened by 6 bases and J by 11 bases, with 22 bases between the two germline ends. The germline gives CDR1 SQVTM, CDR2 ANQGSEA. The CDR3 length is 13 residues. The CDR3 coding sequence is TGCAGCGTAGCTACAGGTGGGCCCCCGGCGGCTTTCTTT. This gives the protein CSVATGGPPAAFF.

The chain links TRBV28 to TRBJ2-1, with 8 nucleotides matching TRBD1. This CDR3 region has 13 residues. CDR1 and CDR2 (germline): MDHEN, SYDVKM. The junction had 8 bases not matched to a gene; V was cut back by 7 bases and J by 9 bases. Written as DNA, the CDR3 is TGTGCCAGCATCGGACAGGGTTGGACTGAGCAGTTCTTC. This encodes CASIGQGWTEQFF.

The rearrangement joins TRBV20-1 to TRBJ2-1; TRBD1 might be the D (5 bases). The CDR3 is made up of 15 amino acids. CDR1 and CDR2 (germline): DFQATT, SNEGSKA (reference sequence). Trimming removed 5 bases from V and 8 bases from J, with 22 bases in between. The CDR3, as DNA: TGCAGTGCTCCCAAGGACATTAACAGGTTTGATGAGCAGTTCTTC. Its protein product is CSAPKDINRFDEQFF.

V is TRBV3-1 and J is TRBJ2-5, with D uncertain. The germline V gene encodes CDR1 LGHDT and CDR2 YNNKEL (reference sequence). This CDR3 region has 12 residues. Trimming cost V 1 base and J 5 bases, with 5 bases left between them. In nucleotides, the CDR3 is TGTGCCAGCAGCCAAGCGTCGGAGACCCAGTACTTC. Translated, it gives CASSQASETQYF.

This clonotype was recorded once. The CDR3 sequence: CSAIRDFRGGYGYTF. The DNA of the CDR3 is TGCAGCGCCATCCGTGATTTTCGGGGCGGGTATGGCTACACCTTC. The chain employs TRBV29-1 and TRBJ1-2, with D maybe TRBD1 (5 bases). Germline V gene lookup returns CDR1 SQVTM and CDR2 ANQGSEA. The V end was cut by 7 bases, the J end by 5 bases, with 23 bases between. The CDR3 has 15 amino acids.